This is a list of T cell receptor beta chains from one sample in a study of identical twins. TCRdb redid the calling of the 5' RACE reads with MiXCR, one entry per CDR3 protein. The table lists roughly 690,000 distinct CDR3 sequences, around 6.1% of them singletons. The sequenced sample was naive T cells sorted from blood. The receptor set was obtained from a man aged 18 to 30 in good health. CDR3s include the opening cysteine and the closing phenylalanine or tryptophan. A D gene is named only where the DNA matches it firmly. The listing skips clone size in some rows; elsewhere it reads once, few, many or a size class.

clone_size	d_call	v_call	j_call	cdr3_aa	cdr3_nt
few	TRBD1	TRBV3-1	TRBJ1-2	CASSLTTPQGVGGYTF	TGTGCCAGCAGCCTAACCACCCCACAGGGGGTGGGGGGCTACACCTTC
.	.	TRBV5-5	TRBJ2-1	CASSANGRYNEQFF	TGTGCCAGCAGCGCAAATGGACGGTACAATGAGCAGTTCTTC
many	.	TRBV7-9	TRBJ2-5	CASSLLGQPQETQYF	TGTGCCAGCAGCCTCCTAGGACAGCCCCAAGAGACCCAGTACTTC
many	.	TRBV5-1	TRBJ2-1	CASSRPSGNEQFF	TGCGCCAGCAGCCGCCCGAGTGGGAACGAGCAGTTCTTC
many	.	TRBV12-3/TRBV12-4	TRBJ2-3	CASSRVADTQYF	TGTGCCAGCAGCAGGGTGGCAGATACGCAGTATTTT
.	.	TRBV4-2	TRBJ2-6	CASSQAAGANVLTF	TGTGCCAGCAGCCAAGCGGCAGGGGCCAACGTCCTGACTTTC
many	.	TRBV5-1	TRBJ1-2	CASSWMGQANYGYTF	TGCGCCAGCAGCTGGATGGGACAAGCTAACTATGGCTACACCTTC
many	TRBD2	TRBV28	TRBJ2-1	CASRETSGTPRHNEQFF	TGTGCCAGCAGGGAGACTAGCGGGACTCCAAGGCACAATGAGCAGTTCTTC
many	.	TRBV29-1	TRBJ2-1	CSVSNSYNEQFF	TGCAGCGTTTCAAACTCCTACAATGAGCAGTTCTTC
many	.	TRBV18	TRBJ1-5	CASSESWSNQPQHF	TGTGCCAGCTCAGAGAGTTGGAGCAATCAGCCCCAGCATTTT
.	.	TRBV20-1	TRBJ2-7	CSAVRDTSYEQYF	TGCAGTGCTGTCCGGGACACCTCCTACGAGCAGTACTTC
many	.	TRBV7-8	TRBJ1-4	CASSLLAGEPNEKLFF	TGTGCCAGCAGCTTACTGGCAGGGGAACCTAATGAAAAACTGTTTTTT
.	.	TRBV5-1	TRBJ1-1	CASSLLQQGNTEAFF	TGCGCCAGCAGCCTACTACAACAGGGAAACACTGAAGCTTTCTTT
many	TRBD2	TRBV29-1	TRBJ2-5	CSVSSGSLVEETQYF	TGCAGCGTGAGTAGCGGGAGTTTGGTCGAAGAGACCCAGTACTTC
few	.	TRBV29-1	TRBJ1-5	CSAGEPQHF	TGCAGCGCTGGGGAGCCCCAGCATTTT
.	.	TRBV5-1	TRBJ2-5	CASSPGAGEIQETQYF	TGCGCCAGCAGCCCAGGCGCGGGCGAAATCCAAGAGACCCAGTACTTC
many	.	TRBV7-9	TRBJ2-1	CASSLGLANTGEQFF	TGTGCCAGCAGCTTGGGGCTAGCAAATACCGGTGAGCAGTTCTTC
many	.	TRBV12-3/TRBV12-4	TRBJ2-7	CASSLGGHYEQYF	TGTGCCAGTTCCTTGGGAGGCCACTACGAGCAGTACTTC
few	.	TRBV11-2	TRBJ1-1	CASSLDVWGANKNTEAFF	TGTGCCAGCAGCTTAGATGTGTGGGGGGCGAATAAAAACACTGAAGCTTTCTTT
few	.	TRBV6-1	TRBJ2-7	CASSEAGNTYEQYF	TGTGCCAGCAGTGAAGCAGGAAATACCTACGAGCAGTACTTC
many	.	TRBV7-2	TRBJ2-1	CASSFDPYNEQFF	TGTGCCAGCAGCTTCGATCCCTACAATGAGCAGTTCTTC
few	.	TRBV7-3	TRBJ1-5	CASSLGSKTAQHF	TGTGCCAGCAGCTTAGGATCCAAGACAGCCCAGCATTTT
many	.	TRBV9	TRBJ2-3	CASSVGGTDTQYF	TGTGCCAGCAGCGTAGGTGGCACAGATACGCAGTATTTT
many	TRBD2	TRBV12-3/TRBV12-4	TRBJ2-1	CASTLSGRAYNEQFF	TGTGCCAGCACCCTGAGCGGGAGGGCCTACAATGAGCAGTTCTTC
few	.	TRBV11-2	TRBJ2-2	CASSLDLTNANTGELFF	TGTGCCAGCAGCTTAGACCTTACAAACGCGAACACCGGGGAGCTGTTTTTT
.	.	TRBV7-2	TRBJ2-3	CASTNRDPDTQYF	TGTGCCAGCACCAACCGGGACCCAGATACGCAGTATTTT
many	TRBD1	TRBV2	TRBJ1-4	CANHRDRNEKLFF	TGTGCCAACCACCGGGACAGGAATGAAAAACTGTTTTTT
few	.	TRBV6-2/TRBV6-3	TRBJ2-7	CASSYLSVASSYEQYF	TGTGCCAGCAGTTACCTTTCAGTTGCGAGCTCCTACGAGCAGTACTTC
.	TRBD2	TRBV4-2	TRBJ2-7	CASSFAGEYEQYF	TGTGCCAGCAGCTTTGCGGGAGAGTACGAGCAGTACTTC
many	.	TRBV20-1	TRBJ2-7	CSARRGQGYEQYF	TGCAGTGCTAGACGGGGGCAGGGGTACGAGCAGTACTTC
many	TRBD2	TRBV6-2/TRBV6-3	TRBJ2-2	CASTGLAGVTGELFF	TGTGCCAGCACAGGACTAGCGGGAGTCACCGGGGAGCTGTTTTTT
.	.	TRBV7-9	TRBJ2-1	CASSLPSGPLAKNIQFF	TGTGCCAGCAGCTTGCCGTCGGGGCCTCTAGCCAAAAACATTCAGTTCTTC
.	TRBD2	TRBV20-1	TRBJ2-3	CSAPTSGNTDTQYF	TGCAGTGCCCCAACTAGCGGAAACACAGATACGCAGTATTTT
few	.	TRBV12-3/TRBV12-4	TRBJ1-5	CASSLEGGGRVFQPQHF	TGTGCCAGCAGTTTAGAAGGGGGGGGGCGCGTCTTTCAGCCCCAGCATTTT
many	.	TRBV10-2	TRBJ2-5	CASSETGHLQETQYF	TGCGCCAGCAGTGAGACGGGACATCTGCAAGAGACCCAGTACTTC
many	TRBD2	TRBV12-3/TRBV12-4	TRBJ2-1	CASSLREGWDEQFF	TGTGCCAGCAGTTTGCGGGAGGGCTGGGATGAGCAGTTCTTC
many	TRBD1	TRBV24-1	TRBJ1-5	CATGDRGLSNQPQHF	TGTGCCACCGGGGACAGGGGTTTGAGCAATCAGCCCCAGCATTTT
many	.	TRBV9	TRBJ2-7	CASSLAKESGATYEQYF	TGTGCCAGCAGCCTAGCAAAGGAGTCGGGAGCTACCTACGAGCAGTACTTC
.	.	TRBV11-2	TRBJ2-5	CASSFARSGISGLSQYF	TGTGCCAGCAGCTTCGCTCGCTCCGGGATCTCCGGGTTGTCCCAGTACTTC
few	.	TRBV12-3/TRBV12-4	TRBJ2-3	CASIGEADTQYF	TGTGCCAGCATAGGGGAGGCAGATACGCAGTATTTT
.	.	TRBV7-9	TRBJ2-4	CASSLPLLRGVQYF	TGTGCCAGCAGCTTACCCCTCCTTAGGGGGGTTCAGTACTTC
.	.	TRBV4-1	TRBJ2-5	CASSQDAQQETQYF	TGCGCCAGCAGCCAAGATGCACAGCAAGAGACCCAGTACTTC
few	.	TRBV30	TRBJ2-3	CACKTARTDTQYF	TGTGCCTGTAAGACAGCCCGCACAGATACGCAGTATTTT
few	TRBD1	TRBV20-1	TRBJ2-3	CSVPQGQVRTDTQYF	TGCAGTGTTCCCCAGGGACAGGTGCGCACAGATACGCAGTATTTT
.	.	TRBV20-1	TRBJ1-4	CSARDLGKAEKKLFF	TGCAGTGCTAGAGATCTCGGAAAGGCCGAGAAAAAACTGTTTTTT
many	.	TRBV7-2	TRBJ2-1	CASSLGALSSYNEQFF	TGTGCCAGCAGCTTAGGGGCGCTAAGCTCCTACAATGAGCAGTTCTTC
many	.	TRBV12-3/TRBV12-4	TRBJ1-1	CASSLSAGVVAEAFF	TGTGCCAGCAGTTTAAGTGCAGGTGTCGTCGCTGAAGCTTTCTTT
.	TRBD1	TRBV28	TRBJ2-7	CASSLQGETYEQYF	TGTGCCAGCAGTTTACAGGGGGAGACCTACGAGCAGTACTTC
.	.	TRBV28	TRBJ2-7	CASSFADRTYEQYF	TGTGCCAGCAGTTTTGCGGACAGAACCTACGAGCAGTACTTC
many	.	TRBV5-1	TRBJ2-5	CASSRILETQYF	TGCGCCAGCAGCCGGATTTTAGAGACCCAGTACTTC
many	TRBD1	TRBV3-1	TRBJ2-2	CASSQGPYRGLRTGELFF	TGTGCCAGCAGCCAAGGGCCTTACAGGGGGCTACGGACCGGGGAGCTGTTTTTT
few	.	TRBV10-3	TRBJ1-6	CAISESENSPLHF	TGTGCCATCAGTGAGTCCGAGAATTCACCCCTCCACTTT
few	TRBD2	TRBV4-3	TRBJ2-7	CASSQRLAGGIMEQYF	TGCGCCAGCAGCCAACGACTAGCGGGAGGAATCATGGAGCAGTACTTC
few	TRBD2	TRBV11-2	TRBJ2-1	CASSPRTSGRFSYNEQFF	TGTGCCAGCAGCCCGAGGACTAGCGGAAGGTTCTCCTACAATGAGCAGTTCTTC
.	.	TRBV20-1	TRBJ2-1	CSASVGGSKGNEQFF	TGCAGTGCTAGCGTTGGTGGGAGCAAGGGGAATGAGCAGTTCTTC